This T cell receptor beta chain derives from a study of HIV-infected patients and healthy controls. 450 to 600 ng RNA was reverse transcribed with alpha and beta constant-region primers. Each of the alpha and beta chains got its own library through chain-specific third strand synthesis with indices. Via MiXCR, TCRdb re-called the 5' RACE reads, giving one row per CDR3 protein. The repertoire holds more than 8,500 distinct CDR3 sequences, with around 5.4% as singletons. This clonotype was seen ten or more times. No cell fractionation was done, so the repertoire covers all unsorted peripheral blood T cells. RNA came from roughly 2.5 ml of peripheral blood. The sequenced sample was blood. This TCR was recovered from an adult in good health.

In nucleotides, the CDR3 is TGTGCCAGCAGTGTGTTGCCGGGACCTTTATATGGCTACACCTTC. Translation gives CASSVLPGPLYGYTF. The rearrangement links TRBV6-1 to TRBJ1-2; D possibly corresponds to TRBD1 (5 bases). CDR3 length equals 15 residues. Per germline, CDR1 MNHNS and CDR2 SASEGT. The V end was cut by 4 bases, the J end by 5 bases, with 17 bases between.